The entry that follows covers one TCR beta chain sequence. The assay was immunoSEQ multiplex PCR, and TCRdb's table has in-frame clones only and misses some. This sample carries about 50,000 clones, approximately 90% of them seen once, and the ten largest clones take 3% to 3.5%. These data are taken from a study of blood T cell repertoires in COVID-19. The study drew participants aged about 18 to 89 years from under 30 US areas. Clinical history reported by participants formed the basis on which cohorts were assigned. Cohort 3 recovery required two negative PCRs, clearance, or symptom resolution. The receptor comes from a woman between 45 and 60 years old who had recovered from COVID-19. The sequencing sample was made of PBMCs or T cells enriched from blood (not recorded which).

CDR3 nucleotide sequence: TGTGCCAGTAAACTGGGGGCCTTGGGCAATCAGCCCCAGCATTTT. Protein product: CASKLGALGNQPQHF. The V call is TRBV19, the J call TRBJ1-5; TRBD1 is a possible D gene (6 bases). V was shortened by 7 bases and J by 2 bases, with 15 bases between the two germline ends. Germline CDR1 and CDR2: LNHDA and SQIVND (reference sequence). This CDR3 has 15 residues.